This TCR beta chain emerged from a study of cytomegalovirus exposure and HLA in healthy donors. Turning to the study itself: The early release's HLA-typed donors yielded 78 million or so unique TCRs.

The CDR3 is 16 residues long. V was pared by 1 base and J by 2 bases, with 11 bases between. Per the germline V gene, CDR1 is SGHVS and CDR2 is FNYEAQ. The PCR contained 60 Vbeta and 13 Jbeta primers. The repertoire was sequenced with immunoSEQ multiplex PCR; TCRdb's copy has only in-frame clones and lacks some. The table shows more than 85,000 clones, with over 70% occurring only once. With respect to this clone: The antigen is not known.

General observations from the study: The majority of TCR sequences were rare, yet some public TCRs appeared in many donors. Investigators reported some 150 TCR beta chains as tied to cytomegalovirus.

Donors likely had unrecorded immune exposures despite being nominally healthy when sampled. Specimen: PBMCs. The chain employs TRBV7-6 and TRBJ2-2, with D possibly being TRBD2 (5 bases). This TCR derives from a man aged 25-45 years in good health and CMV-seronegative. CDR3 bases: TGTGCCAGCAGCTTAGGAGGGCCACAAAACACCGGGGAGCTGTTTTTT. Translation: CASSLGGPQNTGELFF.